This T cell receptor (beta chain) was recovered during a study of T-cell reconstitution after alpha-beta-depleted transplantation in children. The CDR3 has 14 residues. V lost 7 bases, J lost 2 bases, and 12 bases lay in between. Germline V gene sequence: CDR1 SGHTA, CDR2 FQGNSA. It was with unique molecular identifiers that the TCRbeta library was prepared. One entry per CDR3 protein, called by TCRdb with MiXCR from the PCR reads. The data show about 610,000 distinct CDR3 sequences, under 12% seen once. This clonotype has just a few counts. This clonotype originated in a human donor who donated a stem cell graft to a child with acute myeloid leukemia. The rearrangement links TRBV7-2 to TRBJ2-1, with D possibly being TRBD2 (5 bases). Sample: PBMCs from the stem cell graft donor, taken from the stem cell graft. The DNA for the CDR3 is TGTGCCAGCACCCTGAGCGGAACCTACAATGAGCAGTTCTTC. This translates into CASTLSGTYNEQFF.